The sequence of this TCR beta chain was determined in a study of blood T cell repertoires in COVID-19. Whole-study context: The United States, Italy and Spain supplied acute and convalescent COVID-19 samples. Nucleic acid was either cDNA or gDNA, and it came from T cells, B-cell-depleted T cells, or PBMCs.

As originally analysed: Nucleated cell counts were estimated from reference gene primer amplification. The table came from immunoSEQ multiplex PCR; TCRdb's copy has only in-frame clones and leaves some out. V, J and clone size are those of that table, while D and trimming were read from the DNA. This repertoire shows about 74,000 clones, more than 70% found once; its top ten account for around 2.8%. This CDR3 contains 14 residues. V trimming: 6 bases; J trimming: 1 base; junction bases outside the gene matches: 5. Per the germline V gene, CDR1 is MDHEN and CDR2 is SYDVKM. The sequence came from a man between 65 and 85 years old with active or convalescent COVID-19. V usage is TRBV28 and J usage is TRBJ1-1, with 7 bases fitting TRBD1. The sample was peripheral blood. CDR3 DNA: TGTGCCAGCAGGCCAGGGGGGAGGAACACTGAAGCTTTCTTT. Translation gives CASRPGGRNTEAFF.